Following are 15 T cell receptor beta chains from one sample sequenced in a study of shared clonotypes between healthy human individuals. This table comes from immunoSEQ multiplex PCR, and its TCRdb copy is limited to in-frame clones, with some not included. The repertoire holds 780,000 or so clones, roughly two thirds seen once, with under 2% in the top ten. The sample was memory CD4+ T cells sorted from blood. The subset here: CD45RA-negative fraction. These receptors came from a young woman in good health.

This clone was found a few times. The chain joins TRBV6-6 to TRBJ2-3, with D perhaps matching TRBD1 (6 bases). Per the germline V gene, CDR1 is MNHNY and CDR2 is SVGAGI (reference sequence). V was clipped by 8 bases and J by 0 bases, with 12 bases between them. The CDR3 is 14 amino acids. The CDR3 DNA sequence: TGTGCCAGCGAAGGACAGCCTAGCACAGATACGCAGTATTTT. Amino acid sequence: CASEGQPSTDTQYF.

This clone has just a few counts. This chain connects TRBV19 to TRBJ2-7; 7 bases are shared with TRBD2. With V trimmed by 2 bases and J by 4 bases, 8 bases remained unmatched. Per germline, CDR1 LNHDA and CDR2 SQIVND (reference sequence). There are 15 residues in the CDR3. CDR3 loop: CASSISGNGGYEQYF. The CDR3 bases are TGTGCCAGTAGTATAAGCGGGAATGGAGGGTACGAGCAGTACTTC.

The chain is built from TRBV5-4 and TRBJ2-1; 8 bases line up with TRBD2. From germline, CDR1 is SGHNT and CDR2 YYREEE (reference sequence). There are 15 residues in the CDR3. With V trimmed by 3 bases and J by 7 bases, 9 bases remained unmatched. CDR3: CASSSSSGIWNEQFF. The CDR3 bases are TGTGCCAGCAGCTCCAGTAGCGGGATTTGGAATGAGCAGTTCTTC.

The CDR3 here is CASSLEWTDYGYTF. The CDR3 DNA sequence: TGTGCCAGCAGCTTAGAGTGGACGGACTATGGCTACACCTTC. J is TRBJ1-2 and V is TRBV11-2, with no clear D. With 0 bases removed from V and 3 bases from J, the gap between germline ends came to 8 bases. From germline, CDR1 is SGHAT and CDR2 FQNNGV. The CDR3 contains 14 residues.

The rearrangement uses TRBV19 and TRBJ1-5; D call uncertain. This CDR3 is built from 16 residues. Trimming cost V 4 bases and J 2 bases, with 15 bases left between them. Germline CDR1 reads LNHDA; CDR2 reads SQIVND (reference sequence). The DNA for the CDR3 is TGTGCCAGTAGTACAAGGAGCTCGTTCGGCAATCAGCCCCAGCATTTT. Its translation: CASSTRSSFGNQPQHF.

The V gene is TRBV7-9, the J gene TRBJ1-1, with unresolved D. CDR1 and CDR2 (germline): SEHNR, FQNEAQ (reference sequence). This CDR3 has 12 residues. The V gene lost 5 bases and the J gene lost 5 bases, with 9 bases spanning the gap. The DNA of the CDR3 is TGTGCCAGCAGCCCTTTCAAGACTGAAGCTTTCTTT. Translation gives CASSPFKTEAFF. The full variable domain, completed using reference TRBV7-9 and TRBJ1-1, is DTGVSQNPRHKITKRGQNVTFRCDPISEHNRLYWYRQTLGQGPEFLTYFQNEAQLEKSRLLSDRFSAERPKGSFSTLEIQRTEQGDSAMYLCASSPFKTEAFFGQGTRLTVV.

There are a few counts of this clone. The chain links TRBV14 to TRBJ1-1; D possibly corresponds to TRBD1 (5 bases). The CDR3 runs to 14 residues. Looked up from germline, CDR1 is SGHDN and CDR2 is FVKESK. V gave up 0 bases and J gave up 8 bases, with 13 bases separating them. The CDR3 is CASSQDLRDGEAFF. The CDR3, as DNA: TGTGCCAGCAGCCAAGATCTTCGGGACGGAGAAGCTTTCTTT.

V usage is TRBV7-6 and J usage is TRBJ1-2; D is possibly TRBD1 (6 bases). The CDR3 has 15 amino acids. V was shortened by 5 bases and J by 4 bases, with 17 bases between the two germline ends. CDR1 is SGHVS, CDR2 FNYEAQ, per germline. The DNA of the CDR3 is TGTGCCAGCAGCCACCGGGACACCCAAGGCTATGGCTACACCTTC. It is translated as CASSHRDTQGYGYTF.

This chain uses TRBV11-2 with TRBJ2-5; D is undetermined. In germline, CDR1 is SGHAT, CDR2 FQNNGV. This CDR3 spans 13 amino acids. With 7 bases removed from V and 7 bases from J, the gap between germline ends came to 16 bases. The CDR3 DNA reads TGTGCCAGCACCTATGGGTCCTTGGGGACCCAGTACTTC. Its translation: CASTYGSLGTQYF.

The chain links TRBV30 to TRBJ1-4; D perhaps matches TRBD1 (5 bases). The CDR3 totals 15 residues. Germline-derived CDR1 and CDR2 are GTSNPN and SVGIG (reference sequence). V lost 3 bases, J lost 3 bases, and 14 bases lay in between. Here the CDR3 DNA reads TGTGCCTGGAGAGGGACCGAGTCTTCTAATGAAAAACTGTTTTTT. This translates into CAWRGTESSNEKLFF.

The chain links TRBV9 to TRBJ2-1; D call uncertain. Germline V lookup: CDR1 SGDLS, CDR2 YYNGEE. V lost 0 bases, J lost 3 bases, and 10 bases lay in between. There are 15 residues in the CDR3. The CDR3 protein is CASSVEFQDYNEQFF. CDR3 bases: TGTGCCAGCAGCGTAGAGTTCCAAGACTACAATGAGCAGTTCTTC. The entire variable domain, with the rest obtained from reference TRBV9 and TRBJ2-1, is as follows: DSGVTQTPKHLITATGQRVTLRCSPRSGDLSVYWYQQSLDQGLQFLIQYYNGEERAKGNILERFSAQQFPDLHSELNLSSLELGDSALYFCASSVEFQDYNEQFFGPGTRLTVL.

This clone was seen at least ten times. The V gene is TRBV2, the J gene TRBJ1-2; D not resolved. CDR1 SNHLY and CDR2 FYNNEI come from the germline V gene. Trimming pared 5 bases from V and 8 bases from J, leaving 18 bases between. The CDR3 extends over 14 amino acids. This CDR3 is CASSKAQQTGGYTF. The DNA for the CDR3 is TGTGCCAGCAGTAAGGCCCAACAAACGGGGGGCTACACCTTC.

The V gene is TRBV4-2, the J gene TRBJ2-5, with 10 positions matching TRBD2. The CDR3 runs 18 residues. The ends lost 1 base at V and 0 bases at J; junction bases unmatched: 8. The germline V gene encodes CDR1 LGHNA and CDR2 YNFKEQ. CDR3: CASSQGTSGGGYQETQYF. The CDR3 DNA sequence: TGTGCCAGCAGCCAAGGGACTAGCGGAGGCGGGTACCAAGAGACCCAGTACTTC.

This rearrangement joins TRBV5-1 to TRBJ1-1, with D perhaps TRBD1 (5 bases). Trimming removed 4 bases at V and 1 base at J, with 14 bases between. CDR3 length: 15 residues. Germline values: CDR1 SGHRS, CDR2 YFSETQ. CDR3 sequence (DNA): TGCGCCAGCAGCGGCGGACACGAGGGGAACACTGAAGCTTTCTTT. Translating gives CASSGGHEGNTEAFF. The full variable domain, rest sourced from reference TRBV5-1 and TRBJ1-1, is KAGVTQTPRYLIKTRGQQVTLSCSPISGHRSVSWYQQTPGQGLQFLFEYFSETQRNKGNFPGRFSGRQFSNSRSEMNVSTLELGDSALYLCASSGGHEGNTEAFFGQGTRLTVV.

V and J are TRBV11-2 and TRBJ1-2, with 9 bases aligning to TRBD1. The germline V gene has CDR1 SGHAT and CDR2 FQNNGV. Trimming at V came to 5 bases and at J to 8 bases, leaving 3 bases not matched to a gene. The CDR3 has 12 amino acids. Here the CDR3 reads CASSMGQGGYTF. CDR3 sequence (DNA): TGTGCCAGCAGCATGGGACAGGGAGGCTACACCTTC. Looking up the rest from reference TRBV11-2 and TRBJ1-2 gives the full variable domain: EAGVAQSPRYKIIEKRQSVAFWCNPISGHATLYWYQQILGQGPKLLIQFQNNGVVDDSQLPKDRFSAERLKGVDSTLKIQPAKLEDSAVYLCASSMGQGGYTFGSGTRLTVV.